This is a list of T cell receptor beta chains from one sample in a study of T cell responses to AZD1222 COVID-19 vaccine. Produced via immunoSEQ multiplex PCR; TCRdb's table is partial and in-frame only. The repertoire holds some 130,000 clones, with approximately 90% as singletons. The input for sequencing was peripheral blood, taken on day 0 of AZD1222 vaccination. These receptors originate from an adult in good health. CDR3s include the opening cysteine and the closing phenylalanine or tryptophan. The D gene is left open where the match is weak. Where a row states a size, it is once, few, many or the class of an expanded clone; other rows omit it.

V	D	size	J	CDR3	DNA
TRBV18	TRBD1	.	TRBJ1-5	CASTDRVGHRSQPQHF	TGTGCCAGCACCGACAGGGTAGGGCATCGCTCACAGCCCCAGCATTTT
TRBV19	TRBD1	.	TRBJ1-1	CASSILRDSPTEAFF	TGTGCCAGTAGTATCCTCCGGGACAGCCCCACTGAAGCTTTCTTT
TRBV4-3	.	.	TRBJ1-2	CASSQDRQGHGYTF	TGCGCCAGCAGCCAAGATAGGCAGGGTCATGGCTACACCTTC
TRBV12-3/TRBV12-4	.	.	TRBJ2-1	CASSPGQRNEQFF	TGTGCCAGCAGTCCTGGACAGCGCAATGAGCAGTTCTTC
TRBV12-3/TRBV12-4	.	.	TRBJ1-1	CASSLSVTEAFF	TGTGCCAGCAGTCTGTCGGTTACTGAAGCTTTCTTT
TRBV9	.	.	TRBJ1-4	CASSSGGYEKLFF	TGTGCCAGCAGCAGCGGAGGGTATGAAAAACTGTTTTTT
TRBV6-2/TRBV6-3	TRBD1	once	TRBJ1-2	CASSPPTGSVFYGYTF	TGTGCCAGCAGTCCCCCGACAGGGAGCGTCTTCTATGGCTACACCTTC
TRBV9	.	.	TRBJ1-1	CASSEPLGTVNTEAFF	TGTGCCAGCAGCGAACCCTTGGGGACGGTGAACACTGAAGCTTTCTTT
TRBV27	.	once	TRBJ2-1	CASSSSGPFNEQFF	TGTGCCAGCAGTTCCAGCGGTCCCTTCAATGAGCAGTTCTTC
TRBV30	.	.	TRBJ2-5	CAWSKGRETQYF	TGTGCCTGGAGTAAAGGGCGGGAGACCCAGTACTTC
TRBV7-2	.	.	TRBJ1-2	CASSPPVAYGYTF	TGTGCCAGCAGCCCCCCTGTGGCTTATGGCTACACCTTC
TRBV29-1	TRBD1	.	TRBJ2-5	CSVRSPLSDREETQYF	TGCAGCGTTAGATCTCCCCTCTCGGACAGGGAAGAGACCCAGTACTTC
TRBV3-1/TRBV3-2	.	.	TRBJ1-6	CASSQGGGLNNSPLHF	TGTGCCAGCAGCCAAGGTGGGGGGCTCAACAATTCACCCCTCCACTTT
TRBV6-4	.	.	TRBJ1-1	CASSDEGLPNTEAFF	TGTGCCAGCAGTGACGAGGGGCTCCCTAACACTGAAGCTTTCTTT
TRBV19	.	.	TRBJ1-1	CASSFLTGSREAFF	TGTGCCAGTAGTTTCCTTACAGGTTCCCGTGAAGCTTTCTTT
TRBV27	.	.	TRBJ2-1	CASSSGAVYNEQFF	TGTGCCAGCAGTTCAGGCGCGGTATACAATGAGCAGTTCTTC
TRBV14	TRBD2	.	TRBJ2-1	CASSRAGGPRFF	TGTGCCAGCAGCCGAGCGGGGGGGCCTAGATTCTTC
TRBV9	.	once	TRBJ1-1	CASSVAGQTSEAFF	TGTGCCAGCAGCGTAGCTGGCCAGACTTCTGAAGCTTTCTTT
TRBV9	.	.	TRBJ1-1	CASSPNSYVPEAFF	TGTGCCAGCAGCCCAAACAGTTATGTCCCTGAAGCTTTCTTT
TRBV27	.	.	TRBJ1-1	CASSPTPQFSGDTEAFF	TGTGCCAGCAGTCCTACCCCGCAGTTCTCGGGAGACACTGAAGCTTTCTTT
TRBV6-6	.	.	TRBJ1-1	CASSYRLRVSAFF	TGTGCCAGCAGTTACCGACTCCGTGTTTCAGCTTTCTTT
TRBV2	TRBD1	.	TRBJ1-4	CASSQPGQGKKLFF	TGTGCCAGCAGCCAACCGGGACAGGGGAAAAAACTGTTTTTT
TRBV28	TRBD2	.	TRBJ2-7	CASSLGVAGYEQYF	TGTGCCAGCAGCCTAGGGGTAGCGGGCTACGAGCAGTACTTC
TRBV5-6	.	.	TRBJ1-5	CASSFGPQSNQPQHF	TGTGCCAGCAGCTTTGGACCACAGAGCAATCAGCCCCAGCATTTT
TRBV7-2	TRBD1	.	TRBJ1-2	CASSQGASYGYTF	TGTGCCAGCAGCCAGGGGGCATCGTATGGCTACACCTTC
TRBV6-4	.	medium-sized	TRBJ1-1	CASSDRDNTEAFF	TGTGCCAGCAGTGACCGGGACAACACTGAAGCTTTCTTT
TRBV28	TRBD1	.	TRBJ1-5	CASSTIRQTGDQPQHF	TGTGCCAGCAGCACCATCAGACAGACAGGGGATCAGCCCCAGCATTTT
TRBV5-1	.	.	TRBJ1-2	CATKEKGYGYTF	TGCGCCACAAAGGAGAAGGGCTATGGCTACACCTTC
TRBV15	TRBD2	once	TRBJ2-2	CATSSQPGLAAIGELFF	TGTGCCACCAGCAGTCAACCGGGACTAGCGGCGATCGGGGAGCTGTTTTTT
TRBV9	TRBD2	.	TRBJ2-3	CASSVGAGADTQYF	TGTGCCAGCAGCGTAGGGGCGGGGGCAGATACGCAGTATTTT
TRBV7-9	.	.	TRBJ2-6	CASSPWSGANVLTF	TGTGCCAGCAGCCCCTGGAGCGGGGCCAACGTCCTGACTTTC
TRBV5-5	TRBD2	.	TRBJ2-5	CASSPGLAGGETQYF	TGTGCCAGCAGCCCGGGACTAGCGGGGGGAGAGACCCAGTACTTC